This is a list of T cell receptor beta chains from one sample in a study of blood T cells in healthy people across ages. TCRdb re-called the 5' RACE reads with MiXCR, one entry per CDR3 protein. The sample carries some 1.4 million distinct CDR3 sequences, approximately 42% recorded once. The sample taken for sequencing was blood. These receptor sequences come from a woman under 30 in good health. Each CDR3 is given without its conserved first and last residue.

V	J	CDR3
TRBV7-3	TRBJ2-1	TSSLGTLDYEQF
TRBV2	TRBJ1-6	ASSEVTWAPLH
TRBV11-2	TRBJ2-3	ASSSPWGDTQY
TRBV6-2/TRBV6-3	TRBJ2-1	ASSSLATGPRPPSYNEQF
TRBV20-1	TRBJ2-5	SAMGEGLGNEQY
TRBV14	TRBJ2-3	ASSPVGAGPTQY
TRBV5-1	TRBJ2-2	ASSLGHYQTGELF
TRBV6-1	TRBJ1-4	ASSRTGADNEKLF
TRBV6-7	TRBJ2-7	ASSYRTGLGWILSSYEQY
TRBV20-1	TRBJ2-3	SARAGLVFSTDTQY
TRBV24-1	TRBJ1-5	ATSDWGAGTEGPQH
TRBV12-3/TRBV12-4	TRBJ2-2	ASSPDYAGTGELF
TRBV4-1	TRBJ2-1	ASSPSGGAVNEQF
TRBV7-9	TRBJ2-3	ASSSGGRLLSTDTQY
TRBV20-1	TRBJ1-1	SANDRLNTEAF
TRBV7-2	TRBJ2-1	ASSPSGGLFNEQF
TRBV20-1	TRBJ2-1	SARDPNAGTRGEQF
TRBV3-1	TRBJ2-2	ASIKGEGETGELF
TRBV14	TRBJ2-3	ASSQEWGLSTDTQY
TRBV11-2	TRBJ2-7	ASSTQAGSYEQY
TRBV7-9	TRBJ2-3	ASSFTGTDTQY
TRBV3-1	TRBJ2-1	ASSQAGGGFGNGQF
TRBV3-1	TRBJ2-7	ASSQEGAVLAYEQY
TRBV3-1	TRBJ2-4	ASRKGPGGLAKNIQY
TRBV10-3	TRBJ1-5	AISESSRRSLNQPQH
TRBV6-1	-	TSSDLQGDEQY
TRBV5-1	TRBJ2-3	ASSLGQGNTDTQY
TRBV29-1	TRBJ2-2	SVEETSGVTGELF
TRBV4-2	TRBJ1-2	ASSQAGEVALHGYT
TRBV19	TRBJ2-3	ASTSAGTGSLTDTQY
TRBV7-8	TRBJ2-7	ASSSLDYEQY
TRBV7-2	TRBJ1-2	ASSLETGRAFHYGYT
TRBV20-1	TRBJ1-1	SARDLPSGMNTEAF
TRBV4-1	TRBJ2-3	ASSPIGTITDTQY
TRBV12-5	TRBJ2-1	ASGLAGVDEQF
TRBV7-8	-	ASSLGTSGTYNEQY
TRBV12-3/TRBV12-4	TRBJ1-5	ASSLGPGQGNQPQH
TRBV20-1	TRBJ1-1	SARWDSDTEAF
TRBV10-3	TRBJ2-4	AISESQGFKNIQY
TRBV2	TRBJ2-7	ASGHRPPYEQY
TRBV6-1	TRBJ2-1	ASAPEWGNEQF
TRBV6-5	TRBJ2-7	ASSYSTSHYEQY
TRBV27	TRBJ2-7	ASSGAGAFYEQY
TRBV7-9	TRBJ2-7	ASSRPIPSYEQY
TRBV27	TRBJ1-2	ASSTSPPTGRNYGYT